The present T cell receptor (beta chain) was sequenced within a study of shared clonotypes between healthy human individuals. Germline loops: CDR1 SGHAT, CDR2 FQNNGV. The CDR3 length is 15 residues. Trimming removed 5 bases from V and 5 bases from J; junction bases left unmatched: 7. Donors were Caucasian adults residing in Nashville, Tennessee, USA. Libraries were prepared by immunoSEQ multiplex PCR; TCRdb keeps only in-frame clonotypes and omits some of them. The data hold 2 million to 2.5 million clones, with about 90% observed a single time. This clone was observed a handful of times. The source material was naive CD4+ T cells from PBMCs. This sample's subset: CD45RA+ positively selected. This TCR came from a man aged 18 to 29 in good health. Some clones in this sample may be carry-over from other donors' samples. This sequence joins TRBV11-2 and TRBJ1-5; TRBD1 matches at 9 bases. The CDR3 region has the DNA TGTGCCAGCAGCGCGGGACAGGGTAGTTATCAGCCCCAGCATTTT. As protein: CASSAGQGSYQPQHF.